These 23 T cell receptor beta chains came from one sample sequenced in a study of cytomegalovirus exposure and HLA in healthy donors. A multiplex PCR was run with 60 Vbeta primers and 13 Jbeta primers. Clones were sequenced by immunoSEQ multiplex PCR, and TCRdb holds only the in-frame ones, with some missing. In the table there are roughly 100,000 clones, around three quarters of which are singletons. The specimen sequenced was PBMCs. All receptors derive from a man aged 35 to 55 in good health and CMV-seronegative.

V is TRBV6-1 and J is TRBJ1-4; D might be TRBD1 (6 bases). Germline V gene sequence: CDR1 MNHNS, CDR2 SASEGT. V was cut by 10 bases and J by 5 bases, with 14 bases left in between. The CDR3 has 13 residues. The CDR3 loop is CATTRDKNEKLFF. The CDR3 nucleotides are TGTGCCACCACCCGGGACAAAAATGAAAAACTGTTTTTT.

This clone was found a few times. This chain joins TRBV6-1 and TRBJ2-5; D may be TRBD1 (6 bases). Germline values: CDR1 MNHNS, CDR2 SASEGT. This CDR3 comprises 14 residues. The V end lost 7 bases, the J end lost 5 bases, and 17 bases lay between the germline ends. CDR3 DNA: TGTGCCAGCAACCTCGGACAGCCTCGGGAGACCCAGTACTTC. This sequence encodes CASNLGQPRETQYF.

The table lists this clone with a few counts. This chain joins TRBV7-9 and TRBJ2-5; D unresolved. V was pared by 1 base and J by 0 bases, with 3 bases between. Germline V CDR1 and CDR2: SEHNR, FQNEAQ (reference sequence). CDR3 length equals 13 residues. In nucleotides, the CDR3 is TGTGCCAGCAGCTTAGTCAACCAAGAGACCCAGTACTTC. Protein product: CASSLVNQETQYF.

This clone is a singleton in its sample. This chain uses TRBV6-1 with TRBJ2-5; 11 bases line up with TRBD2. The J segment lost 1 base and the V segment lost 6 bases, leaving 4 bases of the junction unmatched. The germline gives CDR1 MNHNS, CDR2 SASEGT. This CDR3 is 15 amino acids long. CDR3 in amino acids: CASRLLAGVQETQYF. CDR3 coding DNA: TGTGCCAGCAGATTACTAGCGGGGGTCCAAGAGACCCAGTACTTC.

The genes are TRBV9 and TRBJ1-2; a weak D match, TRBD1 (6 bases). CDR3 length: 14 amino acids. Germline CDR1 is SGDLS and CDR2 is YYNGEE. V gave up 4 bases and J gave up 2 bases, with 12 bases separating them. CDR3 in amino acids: CASSLRTGNYGYTF. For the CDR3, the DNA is TGTGCCAGCAGCCTTCGAACAGGGAACTATGGCTACACCTTC.

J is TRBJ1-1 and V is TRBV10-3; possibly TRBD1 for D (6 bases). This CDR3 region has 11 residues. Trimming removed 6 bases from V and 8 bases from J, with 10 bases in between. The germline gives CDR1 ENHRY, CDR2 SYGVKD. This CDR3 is CAISTDREAFF. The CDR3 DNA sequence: TGTGCCATCAGCACCGACAGGGAAGCTTTCTTT.

This chain's CDR3 is CAGGGGGPYEQYF. The DNA of the CDR3 is TGTGCCGGGGGAGGCGGGGGACCCTACGAGCAGTACTTC. The chain is built from TRBV2 and TRBJ2-7, with 7 nucleotides matching TRBD2. This CDR3 contains 13 residues. CDR1 and CDR2 from the germline V gene are SNHLY and FYNNEI. After removal of 11 bases from V and 2 bases from J, the junction contained 9 bases not matched to a gene.

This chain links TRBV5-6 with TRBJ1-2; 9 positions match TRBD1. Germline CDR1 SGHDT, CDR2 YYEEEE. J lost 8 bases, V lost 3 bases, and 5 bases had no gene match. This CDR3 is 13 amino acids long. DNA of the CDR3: TGTGCCAGCAGCTCGTACAGGGGGCAAGGCTACACCTTC. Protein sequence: CASSSYRGQGYTF.

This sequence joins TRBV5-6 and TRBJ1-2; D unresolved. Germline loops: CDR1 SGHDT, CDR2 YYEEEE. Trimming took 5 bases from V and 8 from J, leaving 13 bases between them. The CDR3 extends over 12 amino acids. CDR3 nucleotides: TGTGCCAGCAGGCGGGAGGCTTGGGGCTACACCTTC. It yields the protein CASRREAWGYTF.

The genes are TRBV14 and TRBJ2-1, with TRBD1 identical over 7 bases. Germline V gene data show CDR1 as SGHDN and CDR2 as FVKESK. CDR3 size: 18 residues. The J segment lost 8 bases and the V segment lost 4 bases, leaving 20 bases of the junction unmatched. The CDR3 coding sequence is TGTGCCAGCAGCCCATACCGTCGGACAGGCGGGTCCTCGGATGAGCAGTTCTTC. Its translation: CASSPYRRTGGSSDEQFF.

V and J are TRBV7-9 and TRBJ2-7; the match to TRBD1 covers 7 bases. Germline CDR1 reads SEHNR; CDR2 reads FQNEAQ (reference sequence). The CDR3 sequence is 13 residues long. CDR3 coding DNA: TGTTCCAGCAGCTTAACAGGGGACCTCGAGCAGTACGTC. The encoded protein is CSSSLTGDLEQYV.

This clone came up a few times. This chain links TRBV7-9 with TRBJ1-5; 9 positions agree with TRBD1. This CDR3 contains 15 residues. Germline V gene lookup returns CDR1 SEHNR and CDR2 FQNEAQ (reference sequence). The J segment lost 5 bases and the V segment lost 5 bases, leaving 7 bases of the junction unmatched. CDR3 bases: TGTGCCAGCAGCCAGACGACAGGGGGGCATCAGCCCCAGCATTTT. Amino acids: CASSQTTGGHQPQHF.

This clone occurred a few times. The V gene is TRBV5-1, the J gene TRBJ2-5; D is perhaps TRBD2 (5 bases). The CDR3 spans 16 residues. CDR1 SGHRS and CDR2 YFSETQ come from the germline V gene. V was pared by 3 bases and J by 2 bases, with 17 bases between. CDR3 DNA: TGCGCCAGCAGCTCAAGTCCTACCGGGAAGCAAGAGACCCAGTACTTC. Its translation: CASSSSPTGKQETQYF.

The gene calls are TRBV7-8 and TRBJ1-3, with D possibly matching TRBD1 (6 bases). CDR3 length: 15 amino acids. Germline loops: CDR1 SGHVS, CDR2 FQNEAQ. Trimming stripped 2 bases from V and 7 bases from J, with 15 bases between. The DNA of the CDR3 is TGTGCCAGCAGCTTAAGGACAGTACCCGGTAACACCATATATTTT. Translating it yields CASSLRTVPGNTIYF.

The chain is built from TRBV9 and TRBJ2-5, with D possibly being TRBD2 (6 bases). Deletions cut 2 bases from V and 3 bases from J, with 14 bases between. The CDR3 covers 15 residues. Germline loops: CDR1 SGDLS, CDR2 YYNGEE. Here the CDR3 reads CASSVGLSGKETQYF. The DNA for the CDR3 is TGTGCCAGCAGCGTCGGACTATCAGGAAAAGAGACCCAGTACTTC.

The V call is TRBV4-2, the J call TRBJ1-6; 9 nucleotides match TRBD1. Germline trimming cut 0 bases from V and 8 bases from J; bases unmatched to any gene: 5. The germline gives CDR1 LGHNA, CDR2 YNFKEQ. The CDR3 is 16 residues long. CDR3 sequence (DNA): TGTGCCAGCAGCCAAGACGCGGGACAGGGTCATTCACCCCTCCACTTT. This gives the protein CASSQDAGQGHSPLHF.

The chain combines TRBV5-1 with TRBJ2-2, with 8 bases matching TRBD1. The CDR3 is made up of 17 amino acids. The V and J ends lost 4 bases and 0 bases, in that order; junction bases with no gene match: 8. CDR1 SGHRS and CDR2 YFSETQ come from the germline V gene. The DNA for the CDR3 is TGCGCCAGCAGCCCCCCGGGACAGGCATCGAACACCGGGGAGCTGTTTTTT. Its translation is CASSPPGQASNTGELFF.

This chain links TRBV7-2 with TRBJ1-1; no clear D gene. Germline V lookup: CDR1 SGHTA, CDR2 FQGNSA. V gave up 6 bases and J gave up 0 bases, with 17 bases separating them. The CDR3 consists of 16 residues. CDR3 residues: CASRYNPQILNTEAFF. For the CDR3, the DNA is TGTGCCAGCAGGTATAATCCACAGATACTGAACACTGAAGCTTTCTTT.

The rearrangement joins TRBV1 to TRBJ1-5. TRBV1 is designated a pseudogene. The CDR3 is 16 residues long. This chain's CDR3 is CTSSQVREYSDQPQHF. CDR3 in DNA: TGCACCAGCAGCCAAGTGAGGGAATACTCCGATCAGCCCCAGCATTTT.

This chain's CDR3 is CASSYPGQWNYGYTF. The CDR3 bases are TGTGCCAGCAGTTACCCTGGACAGTGGAACTATGGCTACACCTTC. The chain employs TRBV6-6 and TRBJ1-2; D perhaps matches TRBD1 (6 bases). This CDR3 has 15 residues. Trimming removed 2 bases at V and 2 bases at J, with 12 bases between. Germline V CDR1 and CDR2: MNHNY, SVGAGI (reference sequence).

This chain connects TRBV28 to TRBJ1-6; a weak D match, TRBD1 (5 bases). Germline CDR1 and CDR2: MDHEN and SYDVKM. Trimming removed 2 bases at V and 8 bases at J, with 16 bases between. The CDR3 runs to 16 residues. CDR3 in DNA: TGTGCCAGCAGTTTAATCATGGGGGGGTTAGATTCACCCCTCCACTTT. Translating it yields CASSLIMGGLDSPLHF.

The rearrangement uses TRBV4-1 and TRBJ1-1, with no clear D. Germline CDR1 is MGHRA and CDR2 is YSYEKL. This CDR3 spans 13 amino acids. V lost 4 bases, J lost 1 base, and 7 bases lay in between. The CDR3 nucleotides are TGCGCCAGCAGCCTAACTGAGAACACTGAAGCTTTCTTT. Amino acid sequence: CASSLTENTEAFF.

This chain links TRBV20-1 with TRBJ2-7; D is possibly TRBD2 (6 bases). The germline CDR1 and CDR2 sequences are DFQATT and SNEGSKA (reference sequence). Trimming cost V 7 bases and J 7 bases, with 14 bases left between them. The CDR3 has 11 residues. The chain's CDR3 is CSVKDYWEQYF. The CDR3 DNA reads TGCAGTGTTAAGGACTACTGGGAGCAGTACTTC.